These 31 T cell receptor beta chains originate from one sample sequenced in a study of blood T cell repertoires in COVID-19. Produced via immunoSEQ multiplex PCR; TCRdb's table is partial and in-frame only. The sample yields hundreds of thousands of clones, approximately 89% seen once. Material: peripheral blood. The receptors stem from an older woman with acute or convalescent COVID-19.

This clone was counted a single time. This sequence joins TRBV5-1 and TRBJ1-5; D perhaps matches TRBD1 (6 bases). This CDR3 spans 17 amino acids. Germline V gene lookup returns CDR1 SGHRS and CDR2 YFSETQ. Trimming left V 4 bases short and J 0 bases short, with 17 bases between. CDR3 region: CASSLPGQYDSNQPQHF. The CDR3 DNA follows: TGCGCCAGCAGCCTGCCGGGACAATACGATAGCAATCAGCCCCAGCATTTT. The full variable domain, in which reference TRBV5-1 and TRBJ1-5 provide the parts outside the CDR3, is KAGVTQTPRYLIKTRGQQVTLSCSPISGHRSVSWYQQTPGQGLQFLFEYFSETQRNKGNFPGRFSGRQFSNSRSEMNVSTLELGDSALYLCASSLPGQYDSNQPQHFGDGTRLSIL.

This chain uses TRBV7-3 with TRBJ1-4; 7 bases fit TRBD1. Looked up from germline, CDR1 is SGHTA and CDR2 is FQGTGA. The CDR3 length is 15 residues. The ends lost 3 bases at V and 3 bases at J; junction bases unmatched: 4. The CDR3 coding sequence is TGTGCCAGCAGCTTTAGCAGGGGGTCTAATGAAAAACTGTTTTTT. Residues: CASSFSRGSNEKLFF.

The chain's CDR3 is CSADTGGGETQYF. CDR3 in DNA: TGCAGCGCCGATACAGGGGGCGGTGAGACCCAGTACTTC. The chain has TRBV29-1 and TRBJ2-5; 9 positions match TRBD1. The CDR3 sequence is 13 residues long. V was clipped by 7 bases and J by 5 bases; unmatched bases: 8. Germline CDR1 and CDR2: SQVTM and ANQGSEA.

CDR3 DNA: TGTGCCAGCAGCCAATGGACTAGCGGTGAGCAGTTCTTC. Its protein is CASSQWTSGEQFF. V gene TRBV14 combines with J gene TRBJ2-1; 10 nucleotides match TRBD2. V lost 2 bases to trimming and J lost 9 bases; unmatched junction nucleotides: 1. In germline, CDR1 is SGHDN, CDR2 FVKESK. This CDR3 contains 13 residues.

V and J are TRBV7-2 and TRBJ1-2, with TRBD1 matching over 8 bases. The length of the CDR3 is 16 residues. Germline CDR1 and CDR2: SGHTA and FQGNSA. The V and J ends lost 1 base and 0 bases, in that order; junction bases with no gene match: 4. The CDR3 loop is CASSLVSGGTNYGYTF. The CDR3 nucleotides read TGTGCCAGCAGCTTAGTGTCAGGGGGCACTAACTATGGCTACACCTTC.

V and J are TRBV6-5 and TRBJ1-1; perhaps TRBD1 as D (5 bases). From germline, CDR1 is MNHEY and CDR2 SVGAGI. The CDR3 spans 13 residues. Trimming shortened V by 2 bases and J by 4 bases, and 8 bases separated the two germline ends. The CDR3 loop reads CASSYGRATEAFF. The CDR3 coding sequence is TGTGCCAGCAGTTACGGCAGGGCCACTGAAGCTTTCTTT.

This clone was counted between two and nine times. The chain employs TRBV10-1 and TRBJ2-7; the match to TRBD2 covers 8 bases. V trimming: 5 bases; J trimming: 6 bases; junction bases outside the gene matches: 9. This CDR3 has 14 residues. CDR1 and CDR2 from the germline V gene are WNHNN and SYGVQD (reference sequence). CDR3 coding DNA: TGCGCCAGCAGTCCACGGGGGGGCCGTATCGAGCAGTACTTC. This encodes CASSPRGGRIEQYF.

The chain's CDR3 is CASSRIEGDAGGYTF. CDR3 DNA sequence: TGTGCCAGCAGCAGAATAGAGGGGGATGCGGGCGGCTACACCTTC. V usage is TRBV9 and J usage is TRBJ1-2; D perhaps matches TRBD1 (6 bases). The CDR3 runs 15 residues. Trimming removed 4 bases at V and 8 bases at J, with 21 bases between. Germline CDR1 is SGDLS and CDR2 is YYNGEE.

The rearrangement links TRBV30 to TRBJ2-2; no reliable D call. The germline V gene encodes CDR1 GTSNPN and CDR2 SVGIG (reference sequence). The CDR3 has 12 amino acids. The V end was cut by 4 bases, the J end by 0 bases, with 3 bases between. The CDR3 region is CAWTANTGELFF. CDR3 in DNA: TGTGCCTGGACTGCGAACACCGGGGAGCTGTTTTTT.

The rearrangement uses TRBV5-6 and TRBJ1-5, with a weak D call TRBD1 (5 bases). Trimming stripped 1 base from V and 7 bases from J, with 9 bases between. There are 13 residues in the CDR3. Per the germline V gene, CDR1 is SGHDT and CDR2 is YYEEEE. The CDR3 nucleotides are TGTGCCAGCAGCTTGTCTTGGGGCCAGCCCCAGCATTTT. Its protein is CASSLSWGQPQHF.

CDR3 amino acids: CASSQSGGQGYTGELFF. CDR3 coding DNA: TGCGCCAGCAGCCAGTCCGGTGGCCAGGGTTACACCGGGGAGCTGTTTTTT. The chain employs TRBV4-3 and TRBJ2-2, with a possible D match to TRBD1 (5 bases). The germline gives CDR1 LGHNA, CDR2 YSLEER. Trimming left V 3 bases short and J 3 bases short, with 17 bases between. This CDR3 has 17 amino acids.

The CDR3 region is CASSTPGTGSGSRGYGYTF. CDR3 nucleotides: TGTGCCAGCAGCACTCCCGGGACAGGGAGTGGGTCCCGGGGCTATGGCTACACCTTC. The chain joins TRBV9 to TRBJ1-2, with TRBD1 matching 9 bases. This CDR3 has 19 amino acids. V was pared by 4 bases and J by 4 bases, with 20 bases of the junction left unmatched. Germline V gene data show CDR1 as SGDLS and CDR2 as YYNGEE.

This chain links TRBV5-1 with TRBJ2-1, with 14 bases that match TRBD2. The trim removed 4 bases at V and 8 bases at J, leaving 5 bases unmatched. CDR1 SGHRS and CDR2 YFSETQ come from the germline V gene. The CDR3 spans 15 residues. In nucleotides, the CDR3 is TGCGCCAGCAGCCCAGGGACTAGCGGGGGCGATGAGCAGTTCTTC. Encoded protein: CASSPGTSGGDEQFF.

J is TRBJ1-2 and V is TRBV5-6; D call uncertain. Germline CDR1 reads SGHDT; CDR2 reads YYEEEE. The CDR3 runs to 11 residues. Trimming stripped 4 bases from V and 2 bases from J, with 3 bases between. The CDR3 spells CASSGNYGYTF. CDR3 nucleotide sequence: TGTGCCAGCAGCGGCAACTATGGCTACACCTTC.

Details on this clone: The same CDR3 arises from other DNA sequences in this sample as well. The rearrangement joins TRBV28 to TRBJ1-5; TRBD1 aligns across 7 bases. Per the germline V gene, CDR1 is MDHEN and CDR2 is SYDVKM. V lost 6 bases, J lost 1 base, and 6 bases stayed unmatched. This CDR3 contains 15 residues. The CDR3, as DNA: TGTGCCAGCAGGAGGGGGCAGGGCAGCAATCAGCCCCAGCATTTT. Its translation is CASRRGQGSNQPQHF.

V and J are TRBV5-1 and TRBJ1-4; weak D call: TRBD1 (5 bases). In germline, CDR1 is SGHRS, CDR2 YFSETQ. The length of the CDR3 is 15 residues. The germline V and J ends were trimmed by 2 bases and 3 bases, with 11 bases remaining between them. The CDR3 loop reads CASSFSQTANEKLFF. The CDR3 DNA reads as TGCGCCAGCAGCTTTTCCCAGACAGCTAATGAAAAACTGTTTTTT.

This clone appeared once. V is TRBV6-5 and J is TRBJ1-2, with D possibly matching TRBD1 (5 bases). Trimming left V 2 bases short and J 4 bases short, with 8 bases between. Germline-derived CDR1 and CDR2 are MNHEY and SVGAGI. This CDR3 has 13 amino acids. The DNA of the CDR3 is TGTGCCAGCAGTTACCTCGACAGCTATGGCTACACCTTC. Its protein is CASSYLDSYGYTF.

V and J are TRBV5-4 and TRBJ2-7; the match to TRBD2 covers 10 bases. CDR1 is SGHNT, CDR2 YYREEE, per germline (reference sequence). The CDR3 sequence is 14 residues long. V lost 4 bases, J lost 3 bases, and 4 bases stayed unmatched. The CDR3 reads CASSPWTSGYEQYF. CDR3 sequence (DNA): TGTGCCAGCAGCCCCTGGACTAGCGGCTACGAGCAGTACTTC.

V and J are TRBV14 and TRBJ2-1; TRBD1 matches at 8 bases. The CDR3 sequence is 16 residues long. Germline CDR1 is SGHDN and CDR2 is FVKESK. V trimming: 1 base; J trimming: 8 bases; junction bases outside the gene matches: 10. CDR3: CASSQGWDRNRDEQFF. The CDR3 DNA sequence: TGTGCCAGCAGCCAAGGCTGGGACAGGAATAGGGATGAGCAGTTCTTC.

Only one count was recorded for this clone. The chain employs TRBV7-9 and TRBJ1-5; 7 nucleotides match TRBD1. From germline, CDR1 is SEHNR and CDR2 FQNEAQ (reference sequence). The CDR3 runs to 16 residues. J was trimmed by 2 bases and V by 5 bases; bases with no gene match: 9. CDR3 in amino acids: CASSPDTQGGNQPQHF. The CDR3 nucleotides are TGTGCCAGCAGCCCCGATACCCAGGGGGGCAATCAGCCCCAGCATTTT.

This chain connects TRBV9 to TRBJ2-3; D perhaps matches TRBD2 (7 bases). Germline V gene lookup returns CDR1 SGDLS and CDR2 YYNGEE. V was pared by 3 bases and J by 3 bases, with 17 bases between. This CDR3 contains 16 residues. The CDR3 loop is CASSARGGAGTDTQYF. The CDR3 nucleotides read TGTGCCAGCAGCGCCCGAGGGGGGGCTGGAACAGATACGCAGTATTTT.

This chain connects TRBV3-1 (or the pseudogene TRBV3-2) to TRBJ2-5; D gene ambiguous. Germline V lookup: CDR1 LGHDT, CDR2 YNNKEL (reference sequence). V was cut by 5 bases and J by 0 bases, with 13 bases left in between. The CDR3 has 15 amino acids. The CDR3 spells CASSANSWYQETQYF. CDR3 DNA: TGTGCCAGCAGCGCGAACTCTTGGTACCAAGAGACCCAGTACTTC.

On this clone: Other nucleotide sequences from this sample produce the same CDR3. V and J are TRBV12-3 or TRBV12-4 and TRBJ2-1; 7 bases fit TRBD1. The CDR3 loop spans 12 amino acids. After removal of 5 bases from V and 7 bases from J, the junction contained 2 bases not matched to a gene. The CDR3 loop reads CASSPTGNEQFF. Here the CDR3 DNA reads TGTGCCAGCAGTCCGACAGGGAATGAGCAGTTCTTC.

This clone was seen once. The genes are TRBV28 and TRBJ2-1, with 7 bases lining up with TRBD2. CDR3 length: 15 residues. V shed 7 bases, J shed 0 bases, and the junction held 6 bases outside the gene matches. Germline-derived CDR1 and CDR2 are MDHEN and SYDVKM. The CDR3 protein is CASIKAGSSYNEQFF. DNA for the CDR3: TGTGCCAGCATTAAAGCGGGGAGCTCCTACAATGAGCAGTTCTTC.

This chain links TRBV5-4 with TRBJ2-1, with D perhaps TRBD2 (7 bases). Germline CDR1 SGHNT, CDR2 YYREEE (reference sequence). The CDR3 has 16 residues. The V and J ends lost 6 bases and 4 bases respectively, with 20 bases between them. CDR3 in amino acids: CASIIEGGQEYNEQFF. For the CDR3, the DNA is TGTGCCAGCATAATTGAGGGGGGGCAAGAATACAATGAGCAGTTCTTC.

The J gene is TRBJ2-1, the V gene TRBV12-5; D is possibly TRBD1 (6 bases). The ends were cut back, 1 base at V and 4 bases at J, with 11 bases in the middle. This CDR3 has 15 amino acids. Germline V CDR1 and CDR2: LGHNT, FRNRAP. For the CDR3, the DNA is TGTGCTAGTGGTTTGGACAGGGTTGGGTACAATGAGCAGTTCTTC. Protein product: CASGLDRVGYNEQFF.

This chain uses TRBV7-8 with TRBJ2-7; 12 positions agree with TRBD1. This CDR3 comprises 17 residues. J was trimmed by 4 bases and V by 0 bases; bases with no gene match: 7. Germline V gene lookup returns CDR1 SGHVS and CDR2 FQNEAQ. The CDR3 sequence: CASSLAIPGQGAYEQYF. The CDR3 nucleotides read TGTGCCAGCAGCTTAGCGATACCGGGACAGGGGGCGTACGAGCAGTACTTC.

The rearrangement joins TRBV6-5 to TRBJ1-2; possibly TRBD1 for D (6 bases). The V gene lost 6 bases and the J gene lost 9 bases, with 17 bases spanning the gap. The CDR3 is made up of 13 amino acids. Looked up from germline, CDR1 is MNHEY and CDR2 is SVGAGI. The CDR3 DNA reads TGTGCCAGCAGCCCCTGGCAGGGGAGAAGCTACACCTTC. It encodes CASSPWQGRSYTF.

This chain connects TRBV6-5 to TRBJ2-5; 8 nucleotides line up with TRBD2. The CDR3 is 15 residues long. Germline V gives CDR1 MNHEY, CDR2 SVGAGI. With V trimmed by 7 bases and J by 4 bases, 11 bases remained unmatched. CDR3 residues: CASIGRGAYGETQYF. The CDR3 nucleotides are TGTGCCAGCATAGGGCGGGGGGCCTACGGAGAGACCCAGTACTTC.

J is TRBJ2-6 and V is TRBV5-6, with D possibly matching TRBD2 (6 bases). Per the germline V gene, CDR1 is SGHDT and CDR2 is YYEEEE. The ends were cut back, 4 bases at V and 0 bases at J, with 11 bases in the middle. There are 16 residues in the CDR3. The CDR3 DNA sequence: TGTGCCAGCAGCCGGGGACTTGGCTCTGGGGCCAACGTCCTGACTTTC. Protein: CASSRGLGSGANVLTF.

This rearrangement joins TRBV24-1 to TRBJ1-5, with TRBD1 identical over 10 bases. The CDR3 contains 17 residues. Germline trimming cut 4 bases from V and 1 base from J; bases unmatched to any gene: 6. The germline CDR1 and CDR2 sequences are KGHDR and SFDVKD. The CDR3 DNA reads as TGTGCCACCAGTGACCCCGGACAGGGGGAGAGCAATCAGCCCCAGCATTTT. This sequence encodes CATSDPGQGESNQPQHF.